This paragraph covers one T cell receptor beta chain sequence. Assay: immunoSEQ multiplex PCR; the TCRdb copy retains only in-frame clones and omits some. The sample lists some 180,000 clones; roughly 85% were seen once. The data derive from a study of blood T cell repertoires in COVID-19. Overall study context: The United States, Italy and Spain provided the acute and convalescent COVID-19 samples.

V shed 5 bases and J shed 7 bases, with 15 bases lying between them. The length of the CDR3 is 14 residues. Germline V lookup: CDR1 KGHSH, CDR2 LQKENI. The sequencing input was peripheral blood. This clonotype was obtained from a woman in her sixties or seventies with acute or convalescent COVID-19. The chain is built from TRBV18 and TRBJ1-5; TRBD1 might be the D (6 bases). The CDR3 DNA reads TGTGCCAGCTCAGAAAACGAGGGGGGGCAGCCCCAGCATTTT. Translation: CASSENEGGQPQHF.